This TCR beta chain derives from a study of shared clonotypes between healthy human individuals. Whole-study context: There were three CD4 naive, three CD4 memory, two CD8 naive and one CD8 memory plates per donor. General observations from the study: Investigators expected sequencing depth to affect clonotype sharing among donors.

Only in-frame clones appear in the TCRdb table, and some are missing; sequencing was by immunoSEQ multiplex PCR. Among under 1,900,000 clones listed, approximately 98.5% were seen once. In regard to this clone: Its antigen is currently unknown.

HIV-negative, healthy adults without recent acute infections or vaccinations were the donors. Investigators divided CD4+ cells into CD45RA+ naive and CD45RA-negative memory subsets. The CDR3 covers 18 residues. Germline V gives CDR1 SGHTA, CDR2 FQGNSA. Unmatched junction bases numbered 13, after V lost 5 bases and J lost 4 bases. This clonotype was obtained from a man under 40 in good health. Sequenced input: naive CD4+ T cells sorted from blood. As to subset: CD45RA+ positively selected. The V and J genes are TRBV7-2 and TRBJ2-1; 11 bases map to TRBD2. The CDR3 coding sequence is TGTGCCAGCAGCACCCCCGGGACTAGCGGAGGGTGGTACAATGAGCAGTTCTTC. Translated: CASSTPGTSGGWYNEQFF. The variable domain in full, with the rest retrieved from reference TRBV7-2 and TRBJ2-1, is GAGVSQSPSNKVTEKGKDVELRCDPISGHTALYWYRQSLGQGLEFLIYFQGNSAPDKSGLPSDRFSAERTGGSVSTLTIQRTQQEDSAVYLCASSTPGTSGGWYNEQFFGPGTRLTVL.